These 4 T cell receptor beta chains originate from one sample sequenced in a study of blood T cell repertoires in COVID-19. The assay was immunoSEQ multiplex PCR, and TCRdb's table has in-frame clones only and misses some. The sample holds about 180,000 clones, over 65% seen once. What was sequenced was peripheral blood. The source is a person aged 70 to 85 with COVID-19, enrolled during active disease.

The rearrangement uses TRBV7-2 and TRBJ2-2; a possible D gene is TRBD2 (6 bases). CDR1 is SGHTA and CDR2 is FQGNSA in the germline V gene. The CDR3 extends over 17 amino acids. Trimming shortened V by 1 base and J by 8 bases, and 20 bases separated the two germline ends. CDR3 DNA sequence: TGTGCCAGCAGCTTAGAAGAAGTCGGGACTTTCAAAGGGGAGCTGTTTTTT. Residues: CASSLEEVGTFKGELFF.

DNA of the CDR3: TGCGCCAGCAGCCAAGATCCCCGGGGCACAGATACGCAGTATTTT. Its translation: CASSQDPRGTDTQYF. The chain combines TRBV4-3 with TRBJ2-3; D gene unclear. CDR1 and CDR2 from the germline V gene are LGHNA and YSLEER. Trimming took off 0 bases at V and 1 base at J, with 8 bases between the two ends. The CDR3 spans 15 residues.

On this clone: The same CDR3 arises from other DNA sequences in this sample as well. The genes are TRBV7-8 and TRBJ1-5, with D perhaps matching TRBD1 (5 bases). Germline V gene lookup returns CDR1 SGHVS and CDR2 FQNEAQ. The CDR3 length is 14 residues. Trimming pared 6 bases from V and 4 bases from J, leaving 13 bases between. The CDR3 DNA reads TGTGCCAGCAGTCCACGTGGGGGGAATCAGCCCCAGCATTTT. Its translation: CASSPRGGNQPQHF.

The chain employs TRBV12-3 or TRBV12-4 and TRBJ2-3, with 9 bases fitting TRBD1. Trimming at V came to 6 bases and at J to 4 bases, leaving 2 bases not matched to a gene. The CDR3 totals 13 residues. This chain's CDR3 is CASRRTGADTQYF. DNA of the CDR3: TGTGCCAGCAGACGGACAGGGGCAGATACGCAGTATTTT.